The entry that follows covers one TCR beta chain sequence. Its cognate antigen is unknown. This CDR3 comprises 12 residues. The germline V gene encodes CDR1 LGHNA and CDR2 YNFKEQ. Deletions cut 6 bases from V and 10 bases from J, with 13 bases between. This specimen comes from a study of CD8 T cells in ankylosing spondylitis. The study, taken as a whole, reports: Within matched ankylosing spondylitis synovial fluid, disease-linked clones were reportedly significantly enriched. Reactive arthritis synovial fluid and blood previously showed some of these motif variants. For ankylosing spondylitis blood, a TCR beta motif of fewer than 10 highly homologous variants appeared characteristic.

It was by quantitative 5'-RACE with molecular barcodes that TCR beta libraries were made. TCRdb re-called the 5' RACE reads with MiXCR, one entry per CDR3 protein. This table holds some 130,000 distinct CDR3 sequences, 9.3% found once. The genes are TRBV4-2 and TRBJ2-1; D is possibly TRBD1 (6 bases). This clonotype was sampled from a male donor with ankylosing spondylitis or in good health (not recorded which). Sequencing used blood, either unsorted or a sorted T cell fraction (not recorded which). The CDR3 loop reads CASRNREPEQFF. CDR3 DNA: TGTGCCAGCAGAAACAGGGAACCGGAGCAGTTCTTC.